The 27 T cell receptor beta chains given below trace back to one sample, sequenced in a study of T cell responses to AZD1222 COVID-19 vaccine. Profiling relied on immunoSEQ multiplex PCR, and the TCRdb table lists in-frame clones only, not all of them. The table includes about 120,000 clones, about nine tenths detected once. Sequencing was performed on peripheral blood, taken on day 0 of AZD1222 vaccination. All receptors derive from an adult in good health.

This chain connects TRBV19 to TRBJ1-5; D remains ambiguous. Trimming removed 0 bases at V and 3 bases at J, with 9 bases between. The CDR3 runs 15 residues. In germline, CDR1 is LNHDA, CDR2 SQIVND (reference sequence). CDR3: CASSIDRGNNQPQHF. The CDR3 DNA is TGTGCCAGTAGTATAGATCGAGGAAACAATCAGCCCCAGCATTTT.

Here the CDR3 reads CASSFPGLAGVLNNEQFF. CDR3 bases: TGTGCCAGCAGTTTTCCGGGACTAGCGGGAGTATTGAACAATGAGCAGTTCTTC. The chain recombines TRBV28 with TRBJ2-1, with TRBD2 identical over 14 bases. The germline gives CDR1 MDHEN, CDR2 SYDVKM. V gave up 3 bases and J gave up 5 bases; unmatched junction bases: 9. This CDR3 has 18 amino acids.

The chain joins TRBV6-6 to TRBJ2-5; D is uncertain. Germline loops: CDR1 MNHNY, CDR2 SVGAGI (reference sequence). The CDR3 spans 15 residues. V gave up 3 bases and J gave up 5 bases, with 16 bases separating them. The CDR3 DNA reads TGTGCCAGCAGTTATCTCAGGAAAGGGTGGGAGACCCAGTACTTC. Translation: CASSYLRKGWETQYF.

This chain links TRBV10-3 with TRBJ2-7, with 11 bases fitting TRBD2. CDR1 is ENHRY, CDR2 SYGVKD, per germline. The CDR3 consists of 15 residues. With 8 bases clipped from V and 2 bases from J, the junction kept 8 bases outside the gene matches. The CDR3 bases are TGTGCCATCGCTCTAGCGGGAGGCCATGCCTACGAGCAGTACTTC. Amino acid sequence: CAIALAGGHAYEQYF.

The J gene is TRBJ1-6, the V gene TRBV21-1. TRBV21-1 is a documented pseudogene. The CDR3 runs to 21 residues. The CDR3 region is CASSTPSLGTVVRSYNSPLHF. The CDR3 DNA sequence: TGTGCCAGCAGCACTCCCTCGCTCGGGACCGTAGTCCGCTCCTATAATTCACCCCTCCACTTT.

The V gene is TRBV28, the J gene TRBJ2-7; 9 nucleotides line up with TRBD1. The CDR3 consists of 13 residues. Looked up from germline, CDR1 is MDHEN and CDR2 is SYDVKM. With 6 bases clipped from V and 1 base from J, the junction kept 1 base outside the gene matches. CDR3 nucleotide sequence: TGTGCCAGCAGGGGACAGGGATCCTACGAGCAGTACTTC. It specifies CASRGQGSYEQYF.

The gene calls are TRBV5-6 and TRBJ1-4; 10 nucleotides agree with TRBD1. The CDR3 covers 14 residues. V dropped 0 bases and J dropped 8; count of bases not matched to a gene: 1. The V gene's germline CDR1 is SGHDT and CDR2 YYEEEE. The CDR3 region is CASSLGQGAEKLFF. The CDR3 nucleotides read TGTGCCAGCAGCTTGGGACAGGGGGCCGAAAAACTGTTTTTT.

The chain couples TRBV24-1 to TRBJ1-2; D possibly corresponds to TRBD1 (6 bases). The CDR3 sequence is 11 residues long. Deletions cut 9 bases from V and 6 bases from J, with 10 bases between. Germline assignment: CDR1 KGHDR and CDR2 SFDVKD. The CDR3 DNA reads as TGTGCCACCCAGGGGATCGATGGCTACACCTTC. As protein: CATQGIDGYTF.

The chain uses TRBV24-1 and TRBJ2-1, with 7 bases aligning to TRBD1. V was pared by 4 bases and J by 10 bases, with 6 bases of the junction left unmatched. CDR3 length equals 13 residues. CDR1 is KGHDR, CDR2 SFDVKD, per germline. In DNA form, the CDR3 reads TGTGCCACCAGTGACCCGGGACAGTTGGAGCAGTTCTTC. Its protein is CATSDPGQLEQFF.

The chain carries TRBV9 and TRBJ2-7; a possible D gene is TRBD2 (5 bases). Germline V gene sequence: CDR1 SGDLS, CDR2 YYNGEE. V lost 2 bases and J lost 3, with 12 bases in between. CDR3 length: 14 residues. The CDR3 is CASSVSFRDYEQYF. Here the CDR3 DNA reads TGTGCCAGCAGCGTCTCATTCCGGGACTACGAGCAGTACTTC.

V gene TRBV9 combines with J gene TRBJ2-2; 8 nucleotides agree with TRBD2. Trimming at V came to 4 bases and at J to 4 bases, leaving 12 bases not matched to a gene. The CDR3 extends over 17 amino acids. Per germline, CDR1 SGDLS and CDR2 YYNGEE. CDR3 loop: CASSLEAGGRGTGELFF. In DNA, the CDR3 is TGTGCCAGCAGCCTCGAGGCGGGAGGAAGGGGCACCGGGGAGCTGTTTTTT.

The genes are TRBV6-1 and TRBJ1-5; D remains ambiguous. V was cut by 0 bases and J by 2 bases, with 8 bases left in between. The germline CDR1 and CDR2 sequences are MNHNS and SASEGT. CDR3 length: 15 amino acids. The CDR3 nucleotides read TGTGCCAGCAGTGAAGCGAGGCAGGGCAATCAGCCCCAGCATTTT. Translation: CASSEARQGNQPQHF.

V usage is TRBV18 and J usage is TRBJ2-7; maybe TRBD1 (6 bases). V lost 3 bases, J lost 1 base, and 19 bases lay in between. The germline gives CDR1 KGHSH, CDR2 LQKENI. The CDR3 has 17 residues. DNA for the CDR3: TGTGCCAGCTCACCCATGGATATAGGGGGATTTTCCTACGAGCAGTACTTC. Translated, it gives CASSPMDIGGFSYEQYF.

V is TRBV28 and J is TRBJ1-5; tentative D call: TRBD1 (5 bases). The germline CDR1 and CDR2 sequences are MDHEN and SYDVKM. Trimming stripped 5 bases from V and 14 bases from J, with 13 bases between. This CDR3 is built from 11 residues. The CDR3 region is CASSPGTSEHF. In nucleotides, the CDR3 is TGTGCCAGCAGTCCCGGGACCTCTGAGCATTTT.

The chain carries TRBV9 and TRBJ2-2, with 10 bases lining up with TRBD2. Trimming at V came to 3 bases and at J to 3 bases, leaving 2 bases not matched to a gene. The CDR3 extends over 15 amino acids. Germline V lookup: CDR1 SGDLS, CDR2 YYNGEE. CDR3 sequence (DNA): TGTGCCAGCAGCGCCGGACTAGCGGACACCGGGGAGCTGTTTTTT. Its translation is CASSAGLADTGELFF.

The sample holds one count of this clone. The chain is built from TRBV5-1 and TRBJ1-4; D is undetermined. V shed 1 base and J shed 5 bases, with 9 bases lying between them. CDR1 and CDR2 (germline): SGHRS, YFSETQ. CDR3 size: 14 residues. The CDR3 nucleotides are TGCGCCAGCAGCTTGAATGACGAGAATGAAAAACTGTTTTTT. Protein product: CASSLNDENEKLFF.

V usage is TRBV2 and J usage is TRBJ2-4; D may match TRBD1 or TRBD2 (5 bases each). CDR1 and CDR2 from the germline V gene are SNHLY and FYNNEI. There are 12 residues in the CDR3. Trimming left V 5 bases short and J 13 bases short, with 15 bases between. The CDR3 DNA sequence: TGTGCCAGCAGTCTATACCGCCGGGACCAGTACTTC. Its translation is CASSLYRRDQYF. The variable domain in full, with the rest retrieved from reference TRBV2 and TRBJ2-4, is EPEVTQTPSHQVTQMGQEVILRCVPISNHLYFYWYRQILGQKVEFLVSFYNNEISEKSEIFDDQFSVERPDGSNFTLKIRSTKLEDSAMYFCASSLYRRDQYFGAGTRLSVL.

J is TRBJ2-3 and V is TRBV28; D is unclear. Germline assignment: CDR1 MDHEN and CDR2 SYDVKM. Deletions cut 2 bases from V and 1 base from J, with 4 bases between. The CDR3 consists of 13 residues. The CDR3 DNA follows: TGTGCCAGCAGTTTACAGGGCACAGATACGCAGTATTTT. Translated: CASSLQGTDTQYF. Together with reference TRBV28 and TRBJ2-3, the CDR3 gives the full variable domain: DVKVTQSSRYLVKRTGEKVFLECVQDMDHENMFWYRQDPGLGLRLIYFSYDVKMKEKGDIPEGYSVSREKKERFSLILESASTNQTSMYLCASSLQGTDTQYFGPGTRLTVL.

This clone appeared once. The gene calls are TRBV28 and TRBJ1-2, with 8 bases fitting TRBD1. V dropped 5 bases and J dropped 4; count of bases not matched to a gene: 6. The CDR3 extends over 14 amino acids. Germline CDR1 is MDHEN and CDR2 is SYDVKM. CDR3 sequence reads: CASSLPGQVYGYTF. The CDR3, as DNA: TGTGCCAGCAGTCTCCCGGGACAGGTCTATGGCTACACCTTC.

The gene calls are TRBV3-1 (or the pseudogene TRBV3-2) and TRBJ2-6; D remains unclear. The V end lost 4 bases, the J end lost 0 bases, and 10 bases lay between the germline ends. The CDR3 covers 16 residues. Germline loops: CDR1 LGHDT, CDR2 YNNKEL (reference sequence). The CDR3 protein is CASSPTLNSGANVLTF. As DNA, the CDR3 is TGTGCCAGCAGCCCCACCCTGAACTCTGGGGCCAACGTCCTGACTTTC.

The chain links TRBV24-1 to TRBJ2-2; 7 bases map to TRBD2. The ends lost 4 bases at V and 1 base at J; junction bases unmatched: 11. The germline gives CDR1 KGHDR, CDR2 SFDVKD. This CDR3 has 18 residues. The CDR3 loop reads CATSEGIKASGNTGELFF. The CDR3 DNA reads TGTGCCACCAGTGAAGGAATAAAGGCTAGCGGGAACACCGGGGAGCTGTTTTTT.

This sequence joins TRBV11-2 and TRBJ2-2; D is perhaps TRBD1 (5 bases). Trimming stripped 7 bases from V and 8 bases from J, with 20 bases between. Germline CDR1 is SGHAT and CDR2 is FQNNGV. The length of the CDR3 is 15 residues. DNA for the CDR3: TGTGCCAGCACTTACGGAAATCAGGGAAAAGGGGAGCTGTTTTTT. This sequence encodes CASTYGNQGKGELFF.

This rearrangement joins TRBV11-2 to TRBJ2-1, with TRBD2 identical over 7 bases. The V gene end was trimmed by 5 bases and the J gene end by 7 bases; junction bases not matched to a gene: 11. The germline V gene encodes CDR1 SGHAT and CDR2 FQNNGV. CDR3 length: 15 amino acids. The CDR3 spells CASSQGRRERNEQFF. In nucleotides, the CDR3 is TGTGCCAGCAGCCAGGGTCGGCGGGAGCGGAATGAGCAGTTCTTC.

This sequence joins TRBV10-3 and TRBJ2-1, with TRBD2 matching 13 bases. V was pared by 4 bases and J by 7 bases, with 1 base of the junction left unmatched. The V gene's germline CDR1 is ENHRY and CDR2 SYGVKD. This CDR3 comprises 14 residues. The CDR3 reads CAISGTSGSNEQFF. CDR3 nucleotide sequence: TGTGCCATCAGTGGGACTAGCGGGAGTAATGAGCAGTTCTTC.

The J gene is TRBJ1-2, the V gene TRBV7-9; a possible D gene is TRBD1 (6 bases). The V end lost 4 bases, the J end lost 8 bases, and 14 bases lay between the germline ends. Germline assignment: CDR1 SEHNR and CDR2 FQNEAQ (reference sequence). The CDR3 extends over 13 amino acids. CDR3 residues: CASSSLRDNGYTF. The CDR3 DNA reads as TGTGCCAGCAGCTCCCTCCGGGACAACGGCTACACCTTC.

As regards this clone: At one end the junction does not follow the germline gene, possibly because of a read error. This rearrangement joins TRBV10-3 to TRBJ2-3; 13 nucleotides line up with TRBD2. CDR3 length: 16 amino acids. Germline V gives CDR1 ENHRY, CDR2 SYGVKD. For the CDR3, the DNA is TGTGCTATCAGTGTTAGACTAGCGGGAGGAACAGATACGCAGTATTTT. The encoded protein is CAISVRLAGGTDTQYF.

This chain connects TRBV5-1 to TRBJ2-6; D remains ambiguous. The V end lost 2 bases, the J end lost 0 bases, and 15 bases lay between the germline ends. The CDR3 is 18 residues long. Germline values: CDR1 SGHRS, CDR2 YFSETQ. The DNA of the CDR3 is TGCGCCAGCAGCTTAAGGGTGTCCGGTCTCTCTGGGGCCAACGTCCTGACTTTC. Its protein product is CASSLRVSGLSGANVLTF.